One sample yielded the 18 T cell receptor beta chains listed below, sequenced in a study of blood T cells in healthy people across ages. The authors ran a second PCR of roughly 6 to 12 cycles using a sample-barcoded 5' primer and a J-beta primer mix. TCRdb itself ran the 5' RACE reads through MiXCR, one entry per CDR3 protein. Of about 680,000 distinct CDR3 sequences in the sample, roughly 49% are singletons; the top ten hold 25% to 35%. Sample: blood. The receptors stem from an older woman in good health.

This clonotype was seen more than once but under ten times. DNA of the CDR3: TGCAGTGCTAGGGGCTGGAGCTCCTACAATGAGCAGTTCTTC. Its translation is CSARGWSSYNEQFF. V is TRBV20-1 and J is TRBJ2-1; D not certain. Trimming removed 3 bases from V and 0 bases from J, with 9 bases in between. This CDR3 spans 14 amino acids. Germline CDR1 DFQATT, CDR2 SNEGSKA (reference sequence).

V usage is TRBV7-3 and J usage is TRBJ2-1, with a possible D match to TRBD1 (5 bases). CDR1 is SGHTA and CDR2 is FQGTGA in the germline V gene. The CDR3 is made up of 16 amino acids. Trimming took off 1 base at V and 4 bases at J, with 14 bases between the two ends. CDR3 residues: CASSLMLGVPYNEQFF. The CDR3 bases are TGTGCCAGCAGCTTAATGTTAGGGGTCCCTTACAATGAGCAGTTCTTC. The entire variable domain, with the rest obtained from reference TRBV7-3 and TRBJ2-1, is as follows: GAGVSQTPSNKVTEKGKYVELRCDPISGHTALYWYRQSLGQGPEFLIYFQGTGAADDSGLPNDRFFAVRPEGSVSTLKIQRTERGDSAVYLCASSLMLGVPYNEQFFGPGTRLTVL.

This chain connects TRBV11-2 to TRBJ2-3; weak D call: TRBD2 (5 bases). V was clipped by 3 bases and J by 8 bases, with 9 bases between them. CDR1 SGHAT and CDR2 FQNNGV come from the germline V gene. The CDR3 contains 12 residues. CDR3 protein: CASSLASFTQYF. CDR3 coding DNA: TGTGCCAGCAGCTTGGCTAGCTTTACGCAGTATTTT.

The chain combines TRBV14 with TRBJ2-6; 8 bases line up with TRBD1. V shed 4 bases and J 3 bases; nucleotides not matched to a gene: 2. The CDR3 sequence is 15 residues long. Germline CDR1 is SGHDN and CDR2 is FVKESK. Here the CDR3 reads CASSRGQGGANVLTF. CDR3 bases: TGTGCCAGCAGCCGCGGACAGGGTGGGGCCAACGTCCTGACTTTC. Together with reference TRBV14 and TRBJ2-6, the CDR3 gives the full variable domain: EAGVTQFPSHSVIEKGQTVTLRCDPISGHDNLYWYRRVMGKEIKFLLHFVKESKQDESGMPNNRFLAERTGGTYSTLKVQPAELEDSGVYFCASSRGQGGANVLTFGAGSRLTVL.

This clonotype occurred a few times. The V call is TRBV6-1, the J call TRBJ2-7; D uncertain. The germline V gene has CDR1 MNHNS and CDR2 SASEGT. The CDR3 is 13 residues long. V lost 1 base and J lost 3, with 7 bases in between. CDR3 nucleotide sequence: TGTGCCAGCAGTGAAGTTCATCTCTACGAGCAGTACTTC. Its translation is CASSEVHLYEQYF.

The gene calls are TRBV20-1 and TRBJ1-2, with D hard to call. Between the trimmed V and J ends, which lost 2 bases and 6 bases, there was a span of 7 bases. The length of the CDR3 is 11 residues. Germline loops: CDR1 DFQATT, CDR2 SNEGSKA (reference sequence). The CDR3 nucleotides read TGCAGTGCTAGAATGAGGAATGGCTACACCTTC. Its protein product is CSARMRNGYTF.

This clonotype was counted only a few times. The chain employs TRBV6-6 and TRBJ1-2, with a possible D match to TRBD1 (5 bases). The V end was cut by 6 bases, the J end by 4 bases, with 9 bases between. This CDR3 contains 12 residues. From germline, CDR1 is MNHNY and CDR2 SVGAGI (reference sequence). The CDR3 protein is CASRAGGYGYTF. CDR3 DNA sequence: TGTGCCAGCAGAGCCGGGGGCTATGGCTACACCTTC.

This rearrangement joins TRBV10-2 to TRBJ2-3, with D perhaps TRBD1 (6 bases). This CDR3 contains 16 residues. With 1 base removed from V and 4 bases from J, the gap between germline ends came to 15 bases. The germline gives CDR1 WSHSY, CDR2 SAAADI. Here the CDR3 reads CASSEFRGFSSDTQYF. The CDR3 region has the DNA TGCGCCAGCAGTGAGTTTAGGGGGTTCAGTTCAGATACGCAGTATTTT.

This clonotype was observed a few times. V usage is TRBV4-3 and J usage is TRBJ2-1, with D hard to call. V lost 0 bases and J lost 5, with 14 bases in between. Per germline, CDR1 LGHNA and CDR2 YSLEER. CDR3 length equals 16 residues. Here the CDR3 DNA reads TGCGCCAGCAGCCAAGATCGTTTGGGTAGGGACAATGAGCAGTTCTTC. Translated: CASSQDRLGRDNEQFF.

The rearrangement uses TRBV4-3 and TRBJ2-1; 10 bases are a match to TRBD2. This CDR3 has 16 residues. Germline trimming cut 6 bases from V and 3 bases from J; bases unmatched to any gene: 8. Germline values: CDR1 LGHNA, CDR2 YSLEER. The CDR3: CASSTGTSVYYNEQFF. CDR3 bases: TGCGCCAGCAGTACAGGGACTAGCGTTTACTACAATGAGCAGTTCTTC.

This clonotype was seen ten or more times. The chain links TRBV13 to TRBJ2-3, with 13 bases fitting TRBD2. The J segment lost 4 bases and the V segment lost 4 bases, leaving 14 bases of the junction unmatched. This CDR3 region has 19 residues. Germline V CDR1 and CDR2: PRHDT, FYEKMQ (reference sequence). The CDR3 DNA sequence: TGTGCCAGCAGCTCCGGGGGACTAGCGGGGAAACTCCCCCCAGATACGCAGTATTTT. Amino acid sequence: CASSSGGLAGKLPPDTQYF.

This clonotype was counted once. This chain connects TRBV6-5 to TRBJ2-1; 10 positions agree with TRBD2. Germline V gives CDR1 MNHEY, CDR2 SVGAGI. The CDR3 sequence is 14 residues long. V shed 4 bases, J shed 12 bases, and the junction held 9 bases outside the gene matches. This CDR3 reads CASSWPGTSVGQFF. The CDR3 nucleotides read TGTGCCAGCAGTTGGCCCGGGACTAGCGTGGGGCAGTTCTTC.

The genes are TRBV24-1 and TRBJ2-1; TRBD1 matches at 8 bases. J was trimmed by 3 bases and V by 4 bases; bases with no gene match: 10. Germline lookup yields CDR1 KGHDR and CDR2 SFDVKD. This CDR3 has 17 residues. In DNA, the CDR3 is TGTGCCACCAGTGACTCTACAGGGGGAGGTAACTACAATGAGCAGTTCTTC. Amino acid sequence: CATSDSTGGGNYNEQFF.

This clonotype was observed a few times. The rearrangement links TRBV20-1 to TRBJ1-6; unclear D gene. Germline V lookup: CDR1 DFQATT, CDR2 SNEGSKA (reference sequence). V was cut by 4 bases and J by 3 bases, with 13 bases left in between. CDR3 length equals 15 residues. The CDR3 sequence is CSAKLAGFYNSPLHF. CDR3 in DNA: TGCAGTGCTAAACTCGCAGGATTCTATAATTCACCCCTCCACTTT.

The J gene is TRBJ2-5, the V gene TRBV2, with D possibly matching TRBD1 (5 bases). The better agreement between TRBJ2-7 and the DNA end casts doubt on the J call. Per the germline V gene, CDR1 is SNHLY and CDR2 is FYNNEI. This CDR3 comprises 14 residues. The CDR3 DNA reads as TGTGCCAGCAGTGCTCTAAGGACACGATACGAGCAGTACTTC. Its translation: CASSALRTRYEQYF.

The rearrangement joins TRBV4-2 to TRBJ2-1; D is perhaps TRBD1 (5 bases). V lost 0 bases to trimming and J lost 5 bases, with 17 bases between them. The CDR3 sequence is 17 residues long. Germline V gene sequence: CDR1 LGHNA, CDR2 YNFKEQ. DNA for the CDR3: TGTGCCAGCAGCCAAGAGGCTACCAGAAGACAGAACAATGAGCAGTTCTTC. The encoded protein is CASSQEATRRQNNEQFF.

The V call is TRBV2, the J call TRBJ2-7; no clear D. CDR3 length: 14 amino acids. In germline, CDR1 is SNHLY, CDR2 FYNNEI. V was shortened by 7 bases and J by 6 bases, with 19 bases between the two germline ends. DNA for the CDR3: TGTGCCAGCACCGAGCCCCGGAGCCTCTCCGAGCAGTACTTC. Its translation: CASTEPRSLSEQYF.

The genes are TRBV6-2 or TRBV6-3 and TRBJ2-1, with D tentatively TRBD2 (6 bases). CDR1 and CDR2 (germline): MNHEY, SVGEGT. CDR3 length equals 11 residues. The ends were cut back, 5 bases at V and 12 bases at J, with 11 bases in the middle. DNA for the CDR3: TGTGCCAGCAGTACCCCGGGACTGCAGTTCTTC. Encoded protein: CASSTPGLQFF.